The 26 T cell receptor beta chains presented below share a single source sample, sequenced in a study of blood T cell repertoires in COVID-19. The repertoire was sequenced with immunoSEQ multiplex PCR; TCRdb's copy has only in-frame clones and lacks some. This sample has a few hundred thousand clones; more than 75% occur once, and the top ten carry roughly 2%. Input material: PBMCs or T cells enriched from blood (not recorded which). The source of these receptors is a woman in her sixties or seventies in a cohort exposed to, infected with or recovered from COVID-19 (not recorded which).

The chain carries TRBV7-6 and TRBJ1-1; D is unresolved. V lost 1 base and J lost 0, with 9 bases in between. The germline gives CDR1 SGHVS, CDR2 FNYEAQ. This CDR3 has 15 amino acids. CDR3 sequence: CASSLGAAVNTEAFF. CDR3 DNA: TGTGCCAGCAGCTTAGGAGCTGCGGTGAACACTGAAGCTTTCTTT.

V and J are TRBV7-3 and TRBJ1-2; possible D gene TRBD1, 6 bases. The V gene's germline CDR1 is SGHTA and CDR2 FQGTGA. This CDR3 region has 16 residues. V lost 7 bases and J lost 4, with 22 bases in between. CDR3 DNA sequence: TGTGCCAGCACCTCCCACCCAGGGGAAGGGCTCTATGGCTACACCTTC. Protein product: CASTSHPGEGLYGYTF.

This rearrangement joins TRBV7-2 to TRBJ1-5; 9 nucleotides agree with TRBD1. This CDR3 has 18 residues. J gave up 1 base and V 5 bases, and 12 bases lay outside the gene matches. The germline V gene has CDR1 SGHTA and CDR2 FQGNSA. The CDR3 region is CASSGTYRGRLSNQPQHF. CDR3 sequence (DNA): TGTGCCAGCAGCGGCACCTACAGGGGGCGCTTAAGCAATCAGCCCCAGCATTTT. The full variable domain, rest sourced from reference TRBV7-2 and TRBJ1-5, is GAGVSQSPSNKVTEKGKDVELRCDPISGHTALYWYRQSLGQGLEFLIYFQGNSAPDKSGLPSDRFSAERTGGSVSTLTIQRTQQEDSAVYLCASSGTYRGRLSNQPQHFGDGTRLSIL.

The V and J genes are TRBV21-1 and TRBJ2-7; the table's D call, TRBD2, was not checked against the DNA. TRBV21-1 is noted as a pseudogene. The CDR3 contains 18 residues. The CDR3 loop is CASSKVIGGVRNFYEQYF. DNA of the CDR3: TGTGCCAGCAGCAAAGTGATAGGCGGAGTTCGAAATTTTTACGAGCAGTACTTC.

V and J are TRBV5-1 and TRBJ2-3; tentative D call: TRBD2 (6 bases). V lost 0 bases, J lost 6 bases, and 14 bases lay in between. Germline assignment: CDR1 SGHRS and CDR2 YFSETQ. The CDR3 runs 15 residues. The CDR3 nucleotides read TGCGCCAGCAGCTTGGATCCCCTAGCGCGCGATACGCAGTATTTT. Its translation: CASSLDPLARDTQYF.

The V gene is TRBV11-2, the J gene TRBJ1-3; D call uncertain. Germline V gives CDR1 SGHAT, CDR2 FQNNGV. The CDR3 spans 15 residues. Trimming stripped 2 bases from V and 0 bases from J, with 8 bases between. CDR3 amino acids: CASSLRQSSGNTIYF. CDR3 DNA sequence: TGTGCCAGCAGCTTAAGACAAAGCTCTGGAAACACCATATATTTT.

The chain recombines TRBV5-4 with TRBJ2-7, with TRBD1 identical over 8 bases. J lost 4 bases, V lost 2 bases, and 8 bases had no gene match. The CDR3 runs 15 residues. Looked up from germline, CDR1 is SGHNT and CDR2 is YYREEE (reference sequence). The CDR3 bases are TGTGCCAGCAGCTTCATGGCAGGGGGCGCGTACGAGCAGTACTTC. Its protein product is CASSFMAGGAYEQYF.

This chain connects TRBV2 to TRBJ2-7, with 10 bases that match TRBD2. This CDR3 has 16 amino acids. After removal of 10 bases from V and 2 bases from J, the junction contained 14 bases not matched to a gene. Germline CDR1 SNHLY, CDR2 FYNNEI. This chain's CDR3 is CATSILTSGPPYEQYF. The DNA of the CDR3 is TGTGCCACCTCAATCCTGACTAGCGGGCCCCCCTACGAGCAGTACTTC.

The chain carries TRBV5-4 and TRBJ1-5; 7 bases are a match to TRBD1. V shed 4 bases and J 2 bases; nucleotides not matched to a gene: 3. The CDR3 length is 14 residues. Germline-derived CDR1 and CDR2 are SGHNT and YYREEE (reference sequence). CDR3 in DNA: TGTGCCAGCAGCGTTACAGGGGGCAATCAGCCCCAGCATTTT. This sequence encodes CASSVTGGNQPQHF.

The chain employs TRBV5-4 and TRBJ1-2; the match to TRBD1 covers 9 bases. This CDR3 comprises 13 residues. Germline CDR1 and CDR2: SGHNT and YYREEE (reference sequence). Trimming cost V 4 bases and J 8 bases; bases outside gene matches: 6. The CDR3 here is CASSLQGAKGYTF. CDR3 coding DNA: TGTGCCAGCAGCCTACAGGGGGCGAAGGGCTACACCTTC.

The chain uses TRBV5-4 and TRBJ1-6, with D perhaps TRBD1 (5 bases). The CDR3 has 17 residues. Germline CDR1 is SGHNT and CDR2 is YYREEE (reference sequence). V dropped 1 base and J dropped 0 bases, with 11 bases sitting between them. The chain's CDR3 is CASSLKGPGSYNSPLHF. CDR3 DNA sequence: TGTGCCAGCAGCTTGAAGGGGCCTGGCTCCTATAATTCACCCCTCCACTTT.

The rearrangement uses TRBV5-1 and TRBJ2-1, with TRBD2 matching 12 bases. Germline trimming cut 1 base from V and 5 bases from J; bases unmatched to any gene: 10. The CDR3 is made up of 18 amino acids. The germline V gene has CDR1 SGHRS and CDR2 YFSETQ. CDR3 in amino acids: CASSLPGRTSGVNNEQFF. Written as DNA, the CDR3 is TGCGCCAGCAGCTTGCCAGGGCGGACTAGCGGGGTAAACAATGAGCAGTTCTTC.

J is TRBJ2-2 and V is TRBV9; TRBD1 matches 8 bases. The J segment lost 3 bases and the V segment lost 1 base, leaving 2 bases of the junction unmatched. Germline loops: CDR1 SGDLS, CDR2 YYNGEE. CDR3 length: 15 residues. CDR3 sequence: CASSVSRGHTGELFF. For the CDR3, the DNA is TGTGCCAGCAGCGTAAGCAGGGGGCACACCGGGGAGCTGTTTTTT.

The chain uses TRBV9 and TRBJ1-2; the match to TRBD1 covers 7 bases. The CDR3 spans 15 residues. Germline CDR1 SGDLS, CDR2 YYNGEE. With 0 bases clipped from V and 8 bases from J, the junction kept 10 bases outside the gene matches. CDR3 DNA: TGTGCCAGCAGCGTAGGCGCAGGGGGAGTAGAAGGCTACACCTTC. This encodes CASSVGAGGVEGYTF. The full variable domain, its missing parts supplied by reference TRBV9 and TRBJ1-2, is DSGVTQTPKHLITATGQRVTLRCSPRSGDLSVYWYQQSLDQGLQFLIQYYNGEERAKGNILERFSAQQFPDLHSELNLSSLELGDSALYFCASSVGAGGVEGYTFGSGTRLTVV.

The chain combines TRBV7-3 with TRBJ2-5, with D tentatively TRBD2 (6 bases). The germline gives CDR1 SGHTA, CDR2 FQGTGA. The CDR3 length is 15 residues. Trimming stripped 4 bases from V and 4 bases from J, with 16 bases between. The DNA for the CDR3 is TGTGCCAGCAGCTCGATGGGGGGTCTGACAGAGACCCAGTACTTC. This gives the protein CASSSMGGLTETQYF.

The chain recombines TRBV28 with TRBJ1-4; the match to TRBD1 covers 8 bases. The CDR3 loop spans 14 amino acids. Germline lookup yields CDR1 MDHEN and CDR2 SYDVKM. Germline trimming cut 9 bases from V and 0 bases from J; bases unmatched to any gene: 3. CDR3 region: CASSTGATNEKLFF. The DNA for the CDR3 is TGTGCCAGTTCGACAGGGGCAACTAATGAAAAACTGTTTTTT.

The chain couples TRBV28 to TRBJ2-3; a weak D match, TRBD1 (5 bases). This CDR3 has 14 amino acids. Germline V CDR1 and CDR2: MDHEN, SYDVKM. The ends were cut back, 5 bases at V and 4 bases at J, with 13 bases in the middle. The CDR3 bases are TGTGCCAGCAGTCCTCCTGCAGGGTCAGATACGCAGTATTTT. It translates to CASSPPAGSDTQYF.

Written as DNA, the CDR3 is TGTGCCAGCAGGGGACAGGGATTTTATTCACCCCTCCACTTT. Translation gives CASRGQGFYSPLHF. The rearrangement joins TRBV28 to TRBJ1-6; 9 bases are shared with TRBD1. Germline V gene sequence: CDR1 MDHEN, CDR2 SYDVKM. The CDR3 loop spans 14 amino acids. The V gene end was trimmed by 6 bases and the J gene end by 8 bases; junction bases not matched to a gene: 5.

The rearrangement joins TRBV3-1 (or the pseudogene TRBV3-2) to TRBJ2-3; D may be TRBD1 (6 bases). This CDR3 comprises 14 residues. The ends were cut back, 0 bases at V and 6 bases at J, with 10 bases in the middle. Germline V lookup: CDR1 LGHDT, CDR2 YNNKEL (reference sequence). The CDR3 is CASSQDHDRDTQYF. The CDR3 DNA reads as TGTGCCAGCAGCCAAGATCATGACAGGGATACGCAGTATTTT.

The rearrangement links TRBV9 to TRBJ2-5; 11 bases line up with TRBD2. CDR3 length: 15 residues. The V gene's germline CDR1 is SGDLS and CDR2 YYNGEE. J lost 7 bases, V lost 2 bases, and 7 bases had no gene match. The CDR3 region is CASSVTSGAEGTQYF. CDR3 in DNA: TGTGCCAGCAGCGTGACTAGCGGGGCCGAGGGGACCCAGTACTTC. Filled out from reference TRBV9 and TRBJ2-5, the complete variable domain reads DSGVTQTPKHLITATGQRVTLRCSPRSGDLSVYWYQQSLDQGLQFLIQYYNGEERAKGNILERFSAQQFPDLHSELNLSSLELGDSALYFCASSVTSGAEGTQYFGPGTRLLVL.

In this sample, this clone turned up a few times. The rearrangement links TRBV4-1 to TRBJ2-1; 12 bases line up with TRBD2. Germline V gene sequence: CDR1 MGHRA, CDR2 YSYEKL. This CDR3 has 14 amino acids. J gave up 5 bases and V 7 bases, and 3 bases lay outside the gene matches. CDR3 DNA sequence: TGCGCCAGCACAAGACTAGCGGGAGACAATGAGCAGTTCTTC. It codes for CASTRLAGDNEQFF.

CDR3 sequence reads: CASSPGIAGGEEQYF. The CDR3 DNA reads as TGTGCCAGCAGCCCCGGGATAGCGGGAGGGGAGGAGCAGTACTTC. The chain recombines TRBV7-9 with TRBJ2-7; TRBD2 aligns across 11 bases. Germline V CDR1 and CDR2: SEHNR, FQNEAQ (reference sequence). Trimming took 5 bases from V and 7 from J; bases not matched to a gene: 10. The CDR3 sequence is 15 residues long. The variable domain in full, with the rest retrieved from reference TRBV7-9 and TRBJ2-7, is DTGVSQNPRHKITKRGQNVTFRCDPISEHNRLYWYRQTLGQGPEFLTYFQNEAQLEKSRLLSDRFSAERPKGSFSTLEIQRTEQGDSAMYLCASSPGIAGGEEQYFGPGTRLTVT.

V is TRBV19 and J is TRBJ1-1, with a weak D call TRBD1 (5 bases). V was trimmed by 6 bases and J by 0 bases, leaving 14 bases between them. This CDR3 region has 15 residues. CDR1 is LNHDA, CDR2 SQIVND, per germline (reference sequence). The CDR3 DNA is TGTGCCAGTAGCCGAATCGGACACCTGAACACTGAAGCTTTCTTT. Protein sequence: CASSRIGHLNTEAFF.

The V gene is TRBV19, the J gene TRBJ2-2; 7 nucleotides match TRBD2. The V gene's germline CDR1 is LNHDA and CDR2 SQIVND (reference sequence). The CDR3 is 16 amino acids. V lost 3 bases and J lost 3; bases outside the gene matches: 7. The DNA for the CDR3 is TGTGCCAGTAGTATTTTGGGGGGAGGGGACACCGGGGAGCTGTTTTTT. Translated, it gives CASSILGGGDTGELFF.

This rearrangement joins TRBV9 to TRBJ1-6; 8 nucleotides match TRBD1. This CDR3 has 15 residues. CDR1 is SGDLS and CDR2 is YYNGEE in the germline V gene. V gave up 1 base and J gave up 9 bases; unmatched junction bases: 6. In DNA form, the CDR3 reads TGTGCCAGCAGCGTACAGGACAGGGAGGGTTCACCCCTCCACTTT. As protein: CASSVQDREGSPLHF.

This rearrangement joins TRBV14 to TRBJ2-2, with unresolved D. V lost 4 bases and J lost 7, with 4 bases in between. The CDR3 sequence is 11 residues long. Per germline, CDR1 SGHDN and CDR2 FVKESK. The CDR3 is CASSPGGELFF. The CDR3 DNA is TGTGCCAGCAGCCCCGGCGGGGAGCTGTTTTTT.